The source of this T cell receptor beta chain is a study of blood T cell repertoires in COVID-19 (dated by TCRdb to the early 2020s). For the study in its entirety: Collaborator samples came from the United States, Italy and Spain and covered acute and convalescent phases of COVID-19. The prospective study material was composed of cDNA or gDNA derived from T cells, B-cell-depleted T cells, or PBMCs. The dataset comprised deeply sampled blood TCRbeta repertoires from subjects exposed to, actively infected with, or recovered from COVID-19. A freely available public database, intended as a resource for researchers studying the immune response to SARS-CoV-2, is where the repertoires were released. Samples came from the ongoing ImmuneRACE study (first 160 participants) plus 1,254 subjects from 6 global collaborators. Nearly every sample came with metadata listing a de-identified subject ID, COVID-19 status, age in years and sex. Where available, HLA class I and class II types were taken from metadata supplied by the sample provider and were not determined by assay-based typing.

General study outcomes and caveats: Clinical and demographic metadata were provided uncurated, with the amount varying by source and participant.

The germline V gene encodes CDR1 MNHNS and CDR2 SASEGT. V is pruned by 2 bases and J by 11 bases, leaving 9 bases of the junction without a gene match. The CDR3 spans 14 residues, from the cysteine through the phenylalanine. This entry keeps only the CDR3 DNA: 42 bases, framed from base 1. For this clone: Its antigen is unknown. The sample holds no much larger clone one base away, and base qualities are not on file.

TCRbeta CDR3 regions were amplified from genomic DNA by means of the immunoSEQ Assay, a bias-controlled multiplex PCR. Concerning the study's data processing: Within the assay, amplification of reference gene primers was used to estimate how many nucleated cells each sample contained. To quantify the absolute abundance of each unique TCRbeta CDR3 rearrangement, sequence reads were collapsed and filtered. For each sample, productive Simpson clonality was calculated as the square root of Simpson's diversity index over productive rearrangements. Held by TCRdb, this immuneACCESS table contains in-frame sequences only and omits some clones. Under half of the omission traces to an unresolved V gene where checked; the cause of the rest is unknown. D and trimming were read from the DNA, whereas the V and J calls and clone size are those reported in that table. The sample has more than 140,000 clones on record, 70% to 90% of them singletons. Approximately 1.4% of the sample lies in the top ten.

Each collaborating institution followed its own protocols to collect whole blood in K2EDTA tubes. For TCRbeta analysis, collaborators shipped samples in one of three forms: frozen whole blood, isolated PBMCs, or DNA extracted from either of those sample types. Recombination joined TRBV6-1 with TRBJ1-1; 9 central nucleotides agree with TRBD1. The sample comprised peripheral blood. This receptor was taken from a woman aged 60-75 years with acute or convalescent COVID-19. The DNA sequence is TGTGCCAGCAGTGAATTAGGACAGGGGCGGGATGCTTTCTTT. It is translated as CASSELGQGRDAFF.